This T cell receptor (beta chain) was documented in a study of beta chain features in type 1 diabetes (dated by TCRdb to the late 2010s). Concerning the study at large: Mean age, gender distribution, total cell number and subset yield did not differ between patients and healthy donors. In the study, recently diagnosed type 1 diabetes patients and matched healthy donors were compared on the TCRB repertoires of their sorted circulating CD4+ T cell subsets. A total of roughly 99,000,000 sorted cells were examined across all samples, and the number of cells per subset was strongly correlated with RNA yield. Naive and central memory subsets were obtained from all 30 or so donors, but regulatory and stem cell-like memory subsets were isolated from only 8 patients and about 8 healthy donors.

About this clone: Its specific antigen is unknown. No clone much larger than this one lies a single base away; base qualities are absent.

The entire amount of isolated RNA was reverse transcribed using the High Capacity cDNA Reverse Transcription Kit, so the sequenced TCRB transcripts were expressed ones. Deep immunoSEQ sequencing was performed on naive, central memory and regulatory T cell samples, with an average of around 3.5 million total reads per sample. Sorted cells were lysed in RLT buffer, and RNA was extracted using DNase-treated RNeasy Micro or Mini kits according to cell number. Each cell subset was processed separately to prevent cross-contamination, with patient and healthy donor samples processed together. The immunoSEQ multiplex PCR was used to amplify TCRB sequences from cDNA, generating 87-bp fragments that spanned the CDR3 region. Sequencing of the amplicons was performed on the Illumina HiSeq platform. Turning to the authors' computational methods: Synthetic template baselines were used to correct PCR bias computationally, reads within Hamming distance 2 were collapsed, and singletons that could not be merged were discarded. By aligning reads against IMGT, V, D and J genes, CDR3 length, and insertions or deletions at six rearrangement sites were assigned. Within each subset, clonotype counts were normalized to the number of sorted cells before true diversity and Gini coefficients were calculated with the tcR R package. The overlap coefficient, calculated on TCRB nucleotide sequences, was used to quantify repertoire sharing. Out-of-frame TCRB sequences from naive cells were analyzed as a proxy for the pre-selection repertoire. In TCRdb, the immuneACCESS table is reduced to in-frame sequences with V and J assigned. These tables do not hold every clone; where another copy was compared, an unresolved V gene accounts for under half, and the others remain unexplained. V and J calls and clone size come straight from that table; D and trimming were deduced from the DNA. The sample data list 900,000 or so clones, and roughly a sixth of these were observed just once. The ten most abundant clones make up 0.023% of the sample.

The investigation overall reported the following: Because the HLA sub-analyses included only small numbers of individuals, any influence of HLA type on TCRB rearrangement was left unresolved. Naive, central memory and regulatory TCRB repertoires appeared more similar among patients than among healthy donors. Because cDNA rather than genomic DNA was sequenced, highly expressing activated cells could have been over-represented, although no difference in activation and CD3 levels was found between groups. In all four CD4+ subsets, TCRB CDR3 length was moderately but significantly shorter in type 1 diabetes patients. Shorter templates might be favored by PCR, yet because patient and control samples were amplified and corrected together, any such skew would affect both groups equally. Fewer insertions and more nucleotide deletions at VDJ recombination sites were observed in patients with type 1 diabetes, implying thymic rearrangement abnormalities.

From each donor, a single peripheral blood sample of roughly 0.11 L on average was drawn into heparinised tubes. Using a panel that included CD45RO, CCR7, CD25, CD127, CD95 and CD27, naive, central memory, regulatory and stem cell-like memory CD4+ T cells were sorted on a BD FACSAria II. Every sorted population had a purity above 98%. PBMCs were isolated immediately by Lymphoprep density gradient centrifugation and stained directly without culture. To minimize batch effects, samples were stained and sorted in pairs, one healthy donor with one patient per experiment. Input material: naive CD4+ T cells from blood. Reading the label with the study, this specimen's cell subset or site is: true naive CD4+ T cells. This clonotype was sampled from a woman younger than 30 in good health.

The CDR3 is CASSLASQPQHF. The DNA sequence is given as TGTGCCAGCAGCCTAGCGTCTCAGCCCCAGCATTTT. The chain couples TRBV6-5 to TRBJ1-5; no confident D gene assignment can be made. V gives up 6 bases and J gives up 6 bases, and the segment between their germline ends measures 9 bases. CDR1 and CDR2, per the germline V gene, are MNHEY and SVGAGI. There are 12 amino acids in the CDR3, from cysteine to phenylalanine inclusive. Only CDR3 DNA is held: 36 bases, read in frame from base 1.